This T cell receptor beta chain stems from a study of regulatory T cells in long-lasting Graves disease. In building TCR beta libraries, iRepertoire HTBI primers were used together with Arm-PCR of CDR3 regions. Using its own MiXCR run on the multiplex PCR reads, TCRdb lists one record per CDR3 protein. This table has 400,000 to 450,000 distinct CDR3 sequences, roughly a quarter appearing once. About this clonotype itself: What it binds is unknown.

Germline loops: CDR1 SGHAT, CDR2 FQDESV (reference sequence). Trimming took off 4 bases at V and 6 bases at J, with 6 bases between the two ends. This CDR3 comprises 12 residues. General study results and limits: The persistent group shared around 2,700 public clonotypes, more than the 950 to 1,000 shared by new patients. Gene preferences differed: TRBV28, TRBJ1-2, TRBJ2-5 in persistent cases.

This sample's time point: persistent/refractory GD, antithyroid drugs over 5 years with positive TRAb. RNA isolated from PBMCs was used to make the TCR library. The patients were drawn from one endocrinology department in Xi'an, China. The sequencing here drew on peripheral blood mononuclear cells (PBMCs), taken when the disease was refractory, from a patient treated with antithyroid drugs. The chain is built from TRBV11-1 and TRBJ2-2; unclear D gene. The TCR originated in a female donor with Graves disease. The CDR3 sequence: CASSWVPGELFF. CDR3 bases: TGTGCCAGCAGCTGGGTTCCCGGGGAGCTGTTTTTT.